The T cell receptor beta chain under discussion was sequenced for a study of blood T cell repertoires in COVID-19. Study-level background: Acute and convalescent COVID-19 specimens originated in the United States, Italy and Spain. T cells, B-cell-depleted T cells, or PBMCs provided the cDNA or gDNA that served as material.

The CDR3 is 15 residues long. Germline CDR1 and CDR2: SGDLS and YYNGEE. Unmatched junction bases numbered 11, after V lost 2 bases and J lost 7 bases. Participant age was roughly 18 to 95 years, and participants resided in fewer than 30 US areas. This table comes from immunoSEQ multiplex PCR, and its TCRdb copy is limited to in-frame clones, with some not included. The sample holds 200,000 to 250,000 clones, 80% seen once. The source of this sequence is a man aged 25 to 40 with acute COVID-19. Sequencing used PBMCs or T cells enriched from blood (not recorded which). This chain joins TRBV9 and TRBJ1-2, with TRBD1 matching over 7 bases. CDR3 sequence: CASSVGQTGYLGYTF. The CDR3 DNA reads as TGTGCCAGCAGCGTCGGCCAGACAGGGTATCTTGGCTACACCTTC.